This TCR beta chain was profiled in a study of T-cell memory formation after mild COVID-19. For the study at large: TCR clusters were largely donor specific.

From 5'RACE with constant-segment primers came TCR alpha and TCR beta cDNA libraries that carried sample barcodes and UMIs. TCRdb re-derived calls from the 5' RACE reads in MiXCR, one entry per CDR3 protein. The repertoire has 300,000 to 400,000 distinct CDR3 sequences, about a sixth of them found once; the top ten carry 20% to 25%. On this clonotype itself: Antigen unknown.

Study observations and caveats: Pre-infection memory showed some responding clones, and this suggested that cross-reactive memory joined. Clones which contracted sat mainly in CM and EM if CD4+, and in EMRA if CD8+.

This CDR3 is built from 17 residues. Germline CDR1 is SGHRS and CDR2 is YFSETQ. Trimming at V came to 0 bases and at J to 5 bases, leaving 12 bases not matched to a gene. This TCR was recovered from a young man who had mild COVID-19 (a few samples of this study predate the infection). Cell type and time point are not known. V and J are TRBV5-1 and TRBJ2-3, with 7 bases that match TRBD2. Material: PBMCs or a T cell subset sorted from them (not recorded which). The DNA of the CDR3 is TGCGCCAGCAGCTTGGGAGGCGGGGCCCGGGAGGTAGATACGCAGTATTTT. Translated, it gives CASSLGGGAREVDTQYF. Full variable domain (outside the CDR3, taken from reference TRBV5-1 and TRBJ2-3): KAGVTQTPRYLIKTRGQQVTLSCSPISGHRSVSWYQQTPGQGLQFLFEYFSETQRNKGNFPGRFSGRQFSNSRSEMNVSTLELGDSALYLCASSLGGGAREVDTQYFGPGTRLTVL.